The 5 T cell receptor beta chains below were found in one sample sequenced in a study of identical twins listed by TCRdb under 2016. The library relied on 5' RACE. Sequencing was performed on an Illumina HiSeq 2000. In-frame beta chains were kept once TCRdb had trimmed the public reads at Q25 with fastp and called clones with MiXCR. Every CDR3 protein is listed once, alongside the most common genes and DNA of its rows. Here the sample has 500,000 to 550,000 distinct CDR3 sequences; about 20% occur a single time. Approximately 0.49% of the sample is held by the ten biggest clonotypes. Separately, the same data were catalogued under a study of yellow fever vaccine responses in identical twins.

The sequenced material came from CD4+ T cells sorted from blood. These receptors were taken from a woman aged 18-29 years in good health.

This clonotype turned up a few times. The chain has TRBV10-3 and TRBJ2-3; TRBD1 matches 8 bases. V shed 4 bases, J shed 5 bases, and the junction held 14 bases outside the gene matches. The CDR3 has 17 amino acids. Germline V gene sequence: CDR1 ENHRY, CDR2 SYGVKD. The CDR3 region is CAISGSPGQGAGDTQYF. CDR3 nucleotides: TGTGCCATCAGTGGCTCCCCGGGCCAGGGGGCTGGAGATACGCAGTATTTT.

This clonotype has more than one count but fewer than ten. The chain recombines TRBV12-3 or TRBV12-4 with TRBJ2-7; TRBD1 agrees at 7 bases. The CDR3 sequence is 16 residues long. J was trimmed by 1 base and V by 6 bases; bases with no gene match: 12. CDR3 nucleotides: TGTGCCAGCAGCCAAAGCCGACAGGGTATGTCCTACGAGCAGTACTTC. As protein: CASSQSRQGMSYEQYF.

Only a few counts were recorded for this clonotype. The V gene is TRBV11-2, the J gene TRBJ2-3; D not resolved. Trimming shortened V by 1 base and J by 3 bases, and 8 bases separated the two germline ends. This CDR3 contains 14 residues. The germline gives CDR1 SGHAT, CDR2 FQNNGV. CDR3 DNA: TGTGCCAGCAGCTTAGTCTGGAAGACAGATACGCAGTATTTT. It yields the protein CASSLVWKTDTQYF.

This clonotype has just a few counts. The V call is TRBV5-6, the J call TRBJ2-1; 8 bases are shared with TRBD1. Germline assignment: CDR1 SGHDT and CDR2 YYEEEE. The CDR3 loop spans 15 amino acids. Unmatched junction bases numbered 10, after V lost 5 bases and J lost 6 bases. The CDR3 reads CASSFVRTGTNEQFF. CDR3 DNA: TGTGCCAGCAGTTTTGTGCGGACAGGGACCAATGAGCAGTTCTTC.

CDR3 amino acids: CASSQGVGTRSRWSYNEQFF. CDR3 coding DNA: TGCGCCAGCAGCCAAGGGGTCGGGACTAGGTCCCGGTGGAGTTACAATGAGCAGTTCTTC. The J gene is TRBJ2-1, the V gene TRBV4-1; TRBD2 matches 8 bases. The V segment lost 1 base and the J segment 4 bases; nucleotides outside the gene matches: 18. Germline V gives CDR1 MGHRA, CDR2 YSYEKL. There are 20 residues in the CDR3.